The source of this T cell receptor (beta chain) is a study of cytomegalovirus exposure and HLA in healthy donors. The CDR3 is made up of 14 amino acids. Germline V gene data show CDR1 as SGHDT and CDR2 as YYEEEE. Both 60 Vbeta primers and 13 Jbeta primers went into the PCR. Profiling relied on immunoSEQ multiplex PCR, and the TCRdb table lists in-frame clones only, not all of them. The data show approximately 140,000 clones, about 86% seen once. This chain links TRBV5-6 with TRBJ2-5, with 7 bases lining up with TRBD1. TRBJ2-7 explains the end of the DNA better; the J call may be wrong. The source material was PBMCs. The origin of this receptor is a man aged 35 to 55 in good health and CMV-seropositive. The CDR3 sequence: CATGDSKLSYEQYF. CDR3 sequence (DNA): TGTGCCACCGGGGACAGCAAGCTATCCTACGAGCAGTACTTC.